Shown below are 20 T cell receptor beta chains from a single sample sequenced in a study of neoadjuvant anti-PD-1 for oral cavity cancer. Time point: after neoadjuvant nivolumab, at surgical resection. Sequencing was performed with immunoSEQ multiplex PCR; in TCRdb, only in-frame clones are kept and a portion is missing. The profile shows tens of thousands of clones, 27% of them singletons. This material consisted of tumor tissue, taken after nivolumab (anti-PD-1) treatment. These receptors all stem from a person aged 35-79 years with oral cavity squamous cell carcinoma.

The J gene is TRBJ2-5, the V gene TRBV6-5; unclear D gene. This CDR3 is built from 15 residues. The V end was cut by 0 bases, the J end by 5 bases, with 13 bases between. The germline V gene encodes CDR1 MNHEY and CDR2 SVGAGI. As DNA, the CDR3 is TGTGCCAGCAGTTACTCGAGGCCCCCTGGGGAGACCCAGTACTTC. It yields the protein CASSYSRPPGETQYF.

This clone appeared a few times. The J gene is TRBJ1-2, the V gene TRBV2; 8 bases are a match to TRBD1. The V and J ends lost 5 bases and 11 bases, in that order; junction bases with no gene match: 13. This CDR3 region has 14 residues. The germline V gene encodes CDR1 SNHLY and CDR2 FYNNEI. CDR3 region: CASSRLITDRVYTF. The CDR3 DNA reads TGTGCCAGCAGTCGACTCATCACGGACAGGGTTTACACCTTC.

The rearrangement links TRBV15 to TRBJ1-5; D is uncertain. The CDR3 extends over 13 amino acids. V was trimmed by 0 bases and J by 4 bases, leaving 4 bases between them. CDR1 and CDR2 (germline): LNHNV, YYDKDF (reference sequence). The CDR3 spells CATSRDPNQPQHF. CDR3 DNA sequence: TGTGCCACCAGCAGAGACCCTAATCAGCCCCAGCATTTT.

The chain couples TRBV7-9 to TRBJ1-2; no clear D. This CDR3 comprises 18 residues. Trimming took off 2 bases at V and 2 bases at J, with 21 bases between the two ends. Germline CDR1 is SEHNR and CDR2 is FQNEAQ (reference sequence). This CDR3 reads CASSLTGVWVEKNYGYTF. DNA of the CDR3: TGTGCCAGCAGCTTAACTGGGGTCTGGGTCGAAAAAAACTATGGCTACACCTTC.

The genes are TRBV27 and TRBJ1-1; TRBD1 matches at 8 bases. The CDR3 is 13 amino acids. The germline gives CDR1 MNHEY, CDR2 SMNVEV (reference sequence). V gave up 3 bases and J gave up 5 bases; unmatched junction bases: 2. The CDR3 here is CASSLTGETEAFF. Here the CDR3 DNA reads TGTGCCAGCAGTTTGACAGGGGAGACTGAAGCTTTCTTT.

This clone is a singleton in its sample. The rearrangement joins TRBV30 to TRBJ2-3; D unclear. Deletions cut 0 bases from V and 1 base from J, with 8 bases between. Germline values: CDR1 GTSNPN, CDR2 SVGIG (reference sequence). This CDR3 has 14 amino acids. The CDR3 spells CAWSVGGGTDTQYF. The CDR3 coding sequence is TGTGCCTGGAGTGTAGGTGGGGGCACAGATACGCAGTATTTT.

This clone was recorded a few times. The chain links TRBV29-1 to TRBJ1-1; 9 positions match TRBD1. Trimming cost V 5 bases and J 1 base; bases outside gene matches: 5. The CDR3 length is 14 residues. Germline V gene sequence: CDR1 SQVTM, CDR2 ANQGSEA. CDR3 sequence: CSVPKGQGNTEAFF. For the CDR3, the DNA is TGCAGCGTTCCTAAGGGACAGGGGAACACTGAAGCTTTCTTT.

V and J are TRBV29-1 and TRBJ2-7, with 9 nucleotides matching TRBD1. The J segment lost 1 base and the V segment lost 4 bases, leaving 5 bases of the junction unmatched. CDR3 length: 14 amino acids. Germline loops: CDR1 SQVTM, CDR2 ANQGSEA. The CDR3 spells CSVGGTGKSYEQYF. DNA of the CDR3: TGCAGCGTTGGGGGGACAGGGAAGTCCTACGAGCAGTACTTC.

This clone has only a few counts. The CDR3 sequence is CASSTWTGAYEQYF. The CDR3 nucleotides read TGTGCCAGCAGTACATGGACAGGGGCCTACGAGCAGTACTTC. The V and J genes are TRBV6-5 and TRBJ2-7; 9 nucleotides align to TRBD1. Germline CDR1 is MNHEY and CDR2 is SVGAGI. Unmatched junction bases numbered 4, after V lost 5 bases and J lost 2 bases. The CDR3 loop spans 14 amino acids.

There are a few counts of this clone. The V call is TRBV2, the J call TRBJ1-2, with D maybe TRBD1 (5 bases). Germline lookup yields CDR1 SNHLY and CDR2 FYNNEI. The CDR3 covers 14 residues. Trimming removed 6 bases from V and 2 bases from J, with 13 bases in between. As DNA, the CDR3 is TGTGCCAGCAGGGGGGGAGGGGAAAACTATGGCTACACCTTC. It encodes CASRGGGENYGYTF.

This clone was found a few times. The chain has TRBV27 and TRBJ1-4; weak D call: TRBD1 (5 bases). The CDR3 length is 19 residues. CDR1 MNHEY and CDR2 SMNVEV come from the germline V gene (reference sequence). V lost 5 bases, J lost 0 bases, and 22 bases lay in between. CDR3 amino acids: CASSPPRGREGATNEKLFF. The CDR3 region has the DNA TGTGCCAGCAGTCCCCCCCGCGGCAGGGAAGGTGCAACTAATGAAAAACTGTTTTTT.

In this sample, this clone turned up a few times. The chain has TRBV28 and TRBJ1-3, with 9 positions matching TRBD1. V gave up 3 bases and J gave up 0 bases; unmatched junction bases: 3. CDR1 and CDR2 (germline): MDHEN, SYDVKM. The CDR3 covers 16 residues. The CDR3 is CASSLGQGGSGNTIYF. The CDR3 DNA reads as TGTGCCAGCAGTTTGGGACAGGGAGGCTCTGGAAACACCATATATTTT.

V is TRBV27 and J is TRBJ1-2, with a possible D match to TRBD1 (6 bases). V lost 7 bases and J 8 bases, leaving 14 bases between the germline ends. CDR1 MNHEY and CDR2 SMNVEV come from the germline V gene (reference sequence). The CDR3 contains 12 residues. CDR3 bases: TGTGCCAGCATGACGGGGGCGGGAGGCTACACCTTC. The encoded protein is CASMTGAGGYTF.

CDR3 in DNA: TGCGCCAGCAGCCAAGTTATCCAAGAGACCCAGTACTTC. It yields the protein CASSQVIQETQYF. The chain couples TRBV4-1 to TRBJ2-5, with no clear D. CDR1 MGHRA and CDR2 YSYEKL come from the germline V gene. Trimming pared 1 base from V and 1 base from J, leaving 4 bases between. The CDR3 totals 13 residues.

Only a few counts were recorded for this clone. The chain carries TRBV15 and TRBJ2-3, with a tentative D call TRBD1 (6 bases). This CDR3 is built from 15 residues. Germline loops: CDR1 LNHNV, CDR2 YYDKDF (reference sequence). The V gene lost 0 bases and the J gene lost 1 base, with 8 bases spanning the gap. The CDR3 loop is CATSRDRGGTDTQYF. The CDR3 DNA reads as TGTGCCACCAGCAGAGACAGGGGTGGCACAGATACGCAGTATTTT. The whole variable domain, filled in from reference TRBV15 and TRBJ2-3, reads DAMVIQNPRYQVTQFGKPVTLSCSQTLNHNVMYWYQQKSSQAPKLLFHYYDKDFNNEADTPDNFQSRRPNTSFCFLDIRSPGLGDTAMYLCATSRDRGGTDTQYFGPGTRLTVL.

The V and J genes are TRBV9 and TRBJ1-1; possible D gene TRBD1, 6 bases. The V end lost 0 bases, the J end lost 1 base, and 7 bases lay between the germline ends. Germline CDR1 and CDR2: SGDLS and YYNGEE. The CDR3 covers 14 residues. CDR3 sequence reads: CASSVGDKNTEAFF. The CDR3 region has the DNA TGTGCCAGCAGCGTAGGGGACAAGAACACTGAAGCTTTCTTT.

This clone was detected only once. The CDR3 here is CASSATGGTGELFF. Here the CDR3 DNA reads TGTGCCAGCAGCGCTACAGGGGGCACCGGGGAGCTGTTTTTT. The rearrangement links TRBV9 to TRBJ2-2; 8 bases line up with TRBD1. Looked up from germline, CDR1 is SGDLS and CDR2 is YYNGEE. CDR3 length equals 14 residues. Trimming cost V 3 bases and J 4 bases; bases outside gene matches: 2.

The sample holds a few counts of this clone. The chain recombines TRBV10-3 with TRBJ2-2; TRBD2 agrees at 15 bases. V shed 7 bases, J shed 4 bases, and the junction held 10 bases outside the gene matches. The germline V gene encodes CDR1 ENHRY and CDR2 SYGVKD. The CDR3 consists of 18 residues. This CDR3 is CAITEGGLAGGLTGELFF. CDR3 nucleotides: TGTGCCATCACCGAAGGGGGACTAGCGGGGGGACTCACCGGGGAGCTGTTTTTT.

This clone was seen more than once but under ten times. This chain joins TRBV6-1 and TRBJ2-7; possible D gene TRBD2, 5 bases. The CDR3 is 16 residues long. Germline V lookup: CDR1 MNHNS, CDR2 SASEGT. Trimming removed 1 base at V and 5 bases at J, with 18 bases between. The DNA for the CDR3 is TGTGCCAGCAGTGAAGGTTCGTGGGAGTTAACCCACGAGCAGTACTTC. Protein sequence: CASSEGSWELTHEQYF.

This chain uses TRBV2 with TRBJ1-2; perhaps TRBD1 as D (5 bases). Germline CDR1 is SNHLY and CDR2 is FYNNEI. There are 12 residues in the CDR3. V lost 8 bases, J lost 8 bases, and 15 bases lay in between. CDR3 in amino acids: CASPAGAEGYTF. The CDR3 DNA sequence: TGTGCCAGCCCCGCCGGGGCTGAGGGCTACACCTTC.